Listed here are 20 T cell receptor beta chains from one sample, sequenced in a study of cytomegalovirus exposure and HLA in healthy donors. PCR was performed using 60 Vbeta and 13 Jbeta primers. TCRdb keeps only in-frame clones here, not all; method: immunoSEQ multiplex PCR. The repertoire holds 150,000 to 200,000 clones, with about 75% as singletons. Sequenced sample: PBMCs. These receptors were collected from a man aged 18 to 30 in good health and CMV-seropositive.

The rearrangement links TRBV4-1 to TRBJ2-2, with 7 positions matching TRBD1. Germline V gene data show CDR1 as MGHRA and CDR2 as YSYEKL. Unmatched junction bases numbered 17, after V lost 0 bases and J lost 4 bases. The CDR3 is 20 amino acids. CDR3 protein: CASSQDLVATLGQITGELFF. The CDR3 bases are TGCGCCAGCAGCCAAGATCTTGTAGCAACCCTGGGACAGATCACCGGGGAGCTGTTTTTT.

The V call is TRBV7-6, the J call TRBJ2-3; 8 nucleotides agree with TRBD2. The CDR3 is 15 residues long. V lost 5 bases to trimming and J lost 3 bases; unmatched junction nucleotides: 7. CDR1 is SGHVS and CDR2 is FNYEAQ in the germline V gene. The CDR3 region is CASSRAGGATDTQYF. CDR3 bases: TGTGCCAGCAGCCGCGCGGGGGGTGCAACAGATACGCAGTATTTT.

The rearrangement links TRBV30 to TRBJ1-1; TRBD1 might be the D (6 bases). Germline lookup yields CDR1 GTSNPN and CDR2 SVGIG (reference sequence). Trimming shortened V by 4 bases and J by 5 bases, and 14 bases separated the two germline ends. This CDR3 spans 13 amino acids. The CDR3 nucleotides are TGTGCCTGGATTGCGGGGGCGCGTACTGAAGCTTTCTTT. The encoded protein is CAWIAGARTEAFF.

The CDR3 is CASRYGTGNEAFF. For the CDR3, the DNA is TGTGCCAGCAGATACGGGACAGGGAACGAGGCTTTCTTT. The chain is built from TRBV6-5 and TRBJ1-1; TRBD1 matches 9 bases. V shed 6 bases and J 11 bases; nucleotides not matched to a gene: 10. Germline V CDR1 and CDR2: MNHEY, SVGAGI. The CDR3 is 13 residues long.

The chain joins TRBV20-1 to TRBJ2-3; D uncertain. The V gene's germline CDR1 is DFQATT and CDR2 SNEGSKA (reference sequence). The CDR3 sequence is 11 residues long. V was clipped by 5 bases and J by 2 bases, with 5 bases between them. This CDR3 reads CSALATDTQYF. The CDR3 DNA is TGCAGTGCTTTAGCCACAGATACGCAGTATTTT.

The chain has TRBV5-1 and TRBJ2-5, with 11 bases identical to TRBD2. CDR3 size: 14 residues. V lost 4 bases to trimming and J lost 3 bases; unmatched junction nucleotides: 2. CDR1 and CDR2 from the germline V gene are SGHRS and YFSETQ. The CDR3 DNA reads TGCGCCAGCAGCACACTAGCGGGGGAAGAGACCCAGTACTTC. Its protein is CASSTLAGEETQYF.

The rearrangement uses TRBV18 and TRBJ2-7; D is possibly TRBD1 (6 bases). The V end lost 1 base, the J end lost 6 bases, and 16 bases lay between the germline ends. The CDR3 runs to 15 residues. The germline gives CDR1 KGHSH, CDR2 LQKENI. The CDR3, as DNA: TGTGCCAGCTCACCACTATCCAGGGGAGACGGCGAGCAGTACTTC. Translated: CASSPLSRGDGEQYF.

The genes are TRBV6-1 and TRBJ2-7, with 7 bases lining up with TRBD1. The germline gives CDR1 MNHNS, CDR2 SASEGT. The CDR3 contains 14 residues. V shed 2 bases, J shed 2 bases, and the junction held 3 bases outside the gene matches. CDR3 sequence reads: CASSERQGAYEQYF. CDR3 DNA: TGTGCCAGCAGTGAAAGGCAGGGGGCCTACGAGCAGTACTTC.

The chain uses TRBV6-6 and TRBJ2-7, with 7 bases that match TRBD1. Germline trimming cut 6 bases from V and 0 bases from J; bases unmatched to any gene: 8. There are 15 residues in the CDR3. Per the germline V gene, CDR1 is MNHNY and CDR2 is SVGAGI (reference sequence). CDR3 in DNA: TGTGCCAGCAGCGGACAGGCCGAGAGCTCCTACGAGCAGTACTTC. Translated, it gives CASSGQAESSYEQYF.

The V gene is TRBV28, the J gene TRBJ2-7; D is perhaps TRBD2 (5 bases). CDR1 is MDHEN and CDR2 is SYDVKM in the germline V gene. This CDR3 contains 14 residues. The germline V and J ends were trimmed by 8 bases and 0 bases, with 14 bases remaining between them. The CDR3 region is CASALLGSSYEQYF. The CDR3 coding sequence is TGTGCCAGCGCTCTGTTGGGGAGCTCCTACGAGCAGTACTTC.

This chain joins TRBV7-8 and TRBJ2-7; TRBD1 is a possible D gene (5 bases). Trimming stripped 3 bases from V and 2 bases from J, with 17 bases between. The CDR3 contains 16 residues. Germline loops: CDR1 SGHVS, CDR2 FQNEAQ. CDR3 nucleotide sequence: TGTGCCAGCAGCTTGGAGAAGACAGCTAATACCTACGAGCAGTACTTC. This translates into CASSLEKTANTYEQYF.

Here the CDR3 reads CASSSSALLSYGYTF. As DNA, the CDR3 is TGTGCCAGCAGTTCTAGCGCTTTGCTCAGCTATGGCTACACCTTC. The rearrangement links TRBV27 to TRBJ1-2; no firm D call. This CDR3 spans 15 amino acids. CDR1 and CDR2 from the germline V gene are MNHEY and SMNVEV (reference sequence). With 4 bases removed from V and 4 bases from J, the gap between germline ends came to 16 bases.

The chain couples TRBV2 to TRBJ2-7; D remains ambiguous. Germline V gene data show CDR1 as SNHLY and CDR2 as FYNNEI. Between the trimmed V and J ends, which lost 3 bases and 4 bases, there was a span of 4 bases. This CDR3 is built from 11 residues. Here the CDR3 DNA reads TGTGCCAGCAGTGAGACTTACGAGCAGTACTTC. This translates into CASSETYEQYF.

The rearrangement links TRBV5-1 to TRBJ2-3; 8 bases align to TRBD1. The trim removed 3 bases at V and 4 bases at J, leaving 4 bases unmatched. Germline CDR1 is SGHRS and CDR2 is YFSETQ. The CDR3 is 14 residues long. The CDR3 coding sequence is TGCGCCAGCAGCTCCCGGACAGGGCCAGATACGCAGTATTTT. The encoded protein is CASSSRTGPDTQYF.

The chain is built from TRBV6-1 and TRBJ2-2; the D gene is possibly TRBD1 (5 bases). Trimming took off 3 bases at V and 0 bases at J, with 11 bases between the two ends. The CDR3 length is 16 residues. Germline V lookup: CDR1 MNHNS, CDR2 SASEGT. The CDR3 spells CASSDLTASNTGELFF. The DNA of the CDR3 is TGTGCCAGCAGTGACCTGACAGCGTCGAACACCGGGGAGCTGTTTTTT.

The chain couples TRBV29-1 to TRBJ1-1; D perhaps matches TRBD1 (5 bases). The germline V gene encodes CDR1 SQVTM and CDR2 ANQGSEA. With 4 bases removed from V and 6 bases from J, the gap between germline ends came to 9 bases. This CDR3 has 11 residues. The CDR3 spells CSVGTGAEAFF. The DNA for the CDR3 is TGCAGCGTTGGGACGGGGGCTGAAGCTTTCTTT.

The chain is built from TRBV2 and TRBJ2-7; TRBD2 matches 13 bases. Germline trimming cut 2 bases from V and 3 bases from J; bases unmatched to any gene: 7. CDR3 length equals 17 residues. Germline V gene data show CDR1 as SNHLY and CDR2 as FYNNEI. The CDR3 sequence: CASSEPGTSGEYYEQYF. The DNA of the CDR3 is TGTGCCAGCAGTGAACCTGGGACTAGCGGGGAATACTACGAGCAGTACTTC.

The chain carries TRBV19 and TRBJ1-2, with TRBD1 matching 7 bases. Per germline, CDR1 LNHDA and CDR2 SQIVND (reference sequence). This CDR3 has 13 residues. Trimming at V came to 7 bases and at J to 5 bases, leaving 7 bases not matched to a gene. The CDR3 here is CASTGTAQYGYTF. The CDR3 coding sequence is TGTGCCAGTACCGGGACAGCCCAATATGGCTACACCTTC.

The genes are TRBV7-6 and TRBJ2-5; 7 nucleotides line up with TRBD2. The trim removed 5 bases at V and 5 bases at J, leaving 11 bases unmatched. Germline V gene data show CDR1 as SGHVS and CDR2 as FNYEAQ. CDR3 size: 15 residues. The CDR3: CASSPQVPGGETQYF. The CDR3 DNA sequence: TGTGCCAGCAGCCCCCAGGTCCCCGGGGGGGAGACCCAGTACTTC.

This clone occurred a few times. This chain's CDR3 is CASSEQAGDTQYF. The DNA for the CDR3 is TGTGCCAGCAGTGAACAGGCAGGAGATACGCAGTATTTT. V and J are TRBV7-6 and TRBJ2-3, with a tentative D call TRBD1 (5 bases). This CDR3 has 13 amino acids. CDR1 is SGHVS and CDR2 is FNYEAQ in the germline V gene. Trimming removed 6 bases from V and 5 bases from J, with 12 bases in between.